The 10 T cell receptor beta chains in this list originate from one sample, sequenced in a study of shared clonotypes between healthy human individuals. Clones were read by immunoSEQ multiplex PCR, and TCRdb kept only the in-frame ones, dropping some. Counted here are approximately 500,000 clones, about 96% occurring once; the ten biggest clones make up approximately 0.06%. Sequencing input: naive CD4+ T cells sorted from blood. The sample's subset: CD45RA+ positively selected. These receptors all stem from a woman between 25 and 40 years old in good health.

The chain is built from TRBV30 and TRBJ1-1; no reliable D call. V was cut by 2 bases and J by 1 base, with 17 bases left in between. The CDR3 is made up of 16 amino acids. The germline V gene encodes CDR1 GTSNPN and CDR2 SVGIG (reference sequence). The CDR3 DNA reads TGTGCCTGGAGTACCCAGCTAGGTGCCTCGAACACTGAAGCTTTCTTT. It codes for CAWSTQLGASNTEAFF. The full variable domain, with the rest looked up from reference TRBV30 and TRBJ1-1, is SQTIHQWPATLVQPVGSPLSLECTVEGTSNPNLYWYRQAAGRGLQLLFYSVGIGQISSEVPQNLSASRPQDRQFILSSKKLLLSDSGFYLCAWSTQLGASNTEAFFGQGTRLTVV.

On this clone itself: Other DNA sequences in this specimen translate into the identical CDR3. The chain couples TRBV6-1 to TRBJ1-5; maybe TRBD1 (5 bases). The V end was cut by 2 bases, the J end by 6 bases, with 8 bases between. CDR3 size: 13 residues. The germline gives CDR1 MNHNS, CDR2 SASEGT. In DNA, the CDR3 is TGTGCCAGCAGTGAACAGGGAGGTCAGCCCCAGCATTTT. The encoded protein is CASSEQGGQPQHF.

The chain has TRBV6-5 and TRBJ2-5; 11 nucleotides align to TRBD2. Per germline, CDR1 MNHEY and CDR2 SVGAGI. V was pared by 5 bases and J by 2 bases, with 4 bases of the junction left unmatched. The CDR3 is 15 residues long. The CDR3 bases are TGTGCCAGCAGTCGGCTAGCGGGAGGACAAGAGACCCAGTACTTC. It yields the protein CASSRLAGGQETQYF.

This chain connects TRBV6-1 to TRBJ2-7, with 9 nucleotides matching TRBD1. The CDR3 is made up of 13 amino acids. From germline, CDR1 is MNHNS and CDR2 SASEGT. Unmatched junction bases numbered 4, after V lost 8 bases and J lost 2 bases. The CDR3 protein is CASDRDRAYEQYF. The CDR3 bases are TGTGCCAGCGACCGGGACAGGGCCTACGAGCAGTACTTC.

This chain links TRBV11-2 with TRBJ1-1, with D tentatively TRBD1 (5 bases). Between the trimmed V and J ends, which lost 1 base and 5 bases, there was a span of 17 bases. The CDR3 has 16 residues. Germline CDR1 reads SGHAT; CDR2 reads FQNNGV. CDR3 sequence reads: CASSLAMGPRPTEAFF. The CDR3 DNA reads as TGTGCCAGCAGCTTAGCGATGGGACCTCGTCCAACTGAAGCTTTCTTT.

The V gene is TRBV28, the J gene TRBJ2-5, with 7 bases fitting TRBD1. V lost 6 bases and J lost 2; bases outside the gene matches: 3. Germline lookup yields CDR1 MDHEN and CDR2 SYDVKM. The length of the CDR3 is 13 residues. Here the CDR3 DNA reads TGTGCCAGCAGACGGGACAGACAAGAGACCCAGTACTTC. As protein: CASRRDRQETQYF. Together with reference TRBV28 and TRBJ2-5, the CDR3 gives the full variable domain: DVKVTQSSRYLVKRTGEKVFLECVQDMDHENMFWYRQDPGLGLRLIYFSYDVKMKEKGDIPEGYSVSREKKERFSLILESASTNQTSMYLCASRRDRQETQYFGPGTRLLVL.

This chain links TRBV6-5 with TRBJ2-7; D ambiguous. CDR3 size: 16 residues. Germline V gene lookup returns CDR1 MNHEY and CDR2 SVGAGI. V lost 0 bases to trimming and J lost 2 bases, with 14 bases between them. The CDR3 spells CASSYSAELNPYEQYF. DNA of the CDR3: TGTGCCAGCAGTTACTCGGCCGAATTAAACCCCTACGAGCAGTACTTC.

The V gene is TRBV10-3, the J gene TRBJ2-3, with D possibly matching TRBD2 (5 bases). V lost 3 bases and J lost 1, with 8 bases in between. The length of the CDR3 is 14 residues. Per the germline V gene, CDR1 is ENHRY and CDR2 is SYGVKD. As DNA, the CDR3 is TGTGCCATCAGTGACGGGGTCCGCACAGATACGCAGTATTTT. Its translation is CAISDGVRTDTQYF.

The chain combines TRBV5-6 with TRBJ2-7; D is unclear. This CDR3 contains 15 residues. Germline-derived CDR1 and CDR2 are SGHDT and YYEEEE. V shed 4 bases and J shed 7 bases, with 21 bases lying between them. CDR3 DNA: TGTGCCAGCAGCCGAAACAGTTTATCCCTCGGGGAGCAGTACTTC. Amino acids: CASSRNSLSLGEQYF. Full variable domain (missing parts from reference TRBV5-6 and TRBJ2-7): DAGVTQSPTHLIKTRGQQVTLRCSPKSGHDTVSWYQQALGQGPQFIFQYYEEEERQRGNFPDRFSGHQFPNYSSELNVNALLLGDSALYLCASSRNSLSLGEQYFGPGTRLTVT.

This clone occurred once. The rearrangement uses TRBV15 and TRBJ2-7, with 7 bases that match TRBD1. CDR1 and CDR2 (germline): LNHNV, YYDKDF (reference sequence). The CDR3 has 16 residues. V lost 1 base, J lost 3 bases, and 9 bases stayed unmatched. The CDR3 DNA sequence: TGTGCCACCAGCAGAGGCTTTCAGGGGGTGGACTACGAGCAGTACTTC. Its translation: CATSRGFQGVDYEQYF. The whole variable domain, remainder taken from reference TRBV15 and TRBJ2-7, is DAMVIQNPRYQVTQFGKPVTLSCSQTLNHNVMYWYQQKSSQAPKLLFHYYDKDFNNEADTPDNFQSRRPNTSFCFLDIRSPGLGDTAMYLCATSRGFQGVDYEQYFGPGTRLTVT.